This T cell receptor (beta chain) was retrieved from a study of TIL therapy for anti-PD-1-resistant metastatic lung cancer. Overall study results and limits: The cohort had more treatment-naive, never-smoker and oncogene-addicted patients than typical.

As for time point: pre-treatment sample, taken before nivolumab and TIL therapy. As to this clone: Its antigen is currently unknown.

Sequencing used immunoSEQ v3. Clones were sequenced by immunoSEQ multiplex PCR, and TCRdb holds only the in-frame ones, with some missing. The table lists around 59,000 clones, around 69% of them singletons. The starting material was blood, obtained at baseline. The sequence was obtained from a person between 30 and 80 years old with non-small cell lung cancer.

CDR3: CASSQWTSGGTPDTQYF. CDR3 nucleotides: TGTGCCAGCAGCCAATGGACTAGCGGGGGAACTCCGGATACGCAGTATTTT. The V gene is TRBV5-4, the J gene TRBJ2-3; TRBD2 aligns across 13 bases. Germline V gene lookup returns CDR1 SGHNT and CDR2 YYREEE (reference sequence). Germline trimming cut 4 bases from V and 6 bases from J; bases unmatched to any gene: 11. The CDR3 totals 17 residues.